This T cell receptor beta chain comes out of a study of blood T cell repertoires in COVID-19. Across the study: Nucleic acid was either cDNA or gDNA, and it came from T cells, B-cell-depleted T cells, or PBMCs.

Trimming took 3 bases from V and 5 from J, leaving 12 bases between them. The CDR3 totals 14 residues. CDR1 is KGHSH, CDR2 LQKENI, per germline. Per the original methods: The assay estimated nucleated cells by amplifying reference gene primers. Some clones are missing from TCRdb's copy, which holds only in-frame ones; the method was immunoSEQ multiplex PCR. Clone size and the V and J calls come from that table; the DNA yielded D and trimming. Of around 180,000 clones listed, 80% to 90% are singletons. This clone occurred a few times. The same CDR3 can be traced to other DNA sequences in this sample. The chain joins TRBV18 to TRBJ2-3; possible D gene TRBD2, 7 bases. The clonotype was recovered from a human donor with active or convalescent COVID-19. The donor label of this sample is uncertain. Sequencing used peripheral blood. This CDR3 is CASSPGGGGDTQYF. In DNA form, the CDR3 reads TGTGCCAGCTCACCTGGAGGGGGGGGAGATACGCAGTATTTT. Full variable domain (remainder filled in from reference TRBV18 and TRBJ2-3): NAGVMQNPRHLVRRRGQEARLRCSPMKGHSHVYWYRQLPEEGLKFMVYLQKENIIDESGMPKERFSAEFPKEGPSILRIQQVVRGDSAAYFCASSPGGGGDTQYFGPGTRLTVL.